This T cell receptor (beta chain) was identified during a study of OX40 agonist ivuxolimab in advanced cancers. Study as a whole: A male proportion of over 75% was recorded, with mean age about 54 years and range 23 to 79.

This CDR3 contains 15 residues. Trimming took 6 bases from V and 8 from J, leaving 23 bases between them. The germline CDR1 and CDR2 sequences are MNHEY and SMNVEV (reference sequence). Sampling times: baseline, cycle 4 day 1, cycle 7 day 1. The assay was immunoSEQ multiplex PCR, and TCRdb's table has in-frame clones only and misses some. The repertoire includes about 68,000 clones, around nine tenths of them detected once, and over 2% sits in the top ten. Sequenced here: CD4+ or CD8+ T cells sorted from blood, sampled in a trial of the OX40 agonist ivuxolimab. This receptor was taken from an adult with an advanced solid tumor such as melanoma, head and neck, liver or kidney cancer. The chain has TRBV27 and TRBJ2-7; D is undetermined. In nucleotides, the CDR3 is TGTGCCAGCAGGAAGAATCAACCGGACCTCTGGAAGCAGTACTTC. Encoded protein: CASRKNQPDLWKQYF.